This TCR beta chain was identified during a study of blood T cell repertoires in COVID-19. About the research overall: Collection of acute and convalescent COVID-19 samples took place in the United States, Italy and Spain.

Per the study methods: It was from reference gene primer amplification that nucleated cell counts were estimated. Produced via immunoSEQ multiplex PCR; TCRdb's table is partial and in-frame only. V, J and clone size reflect that table, while D and trimming were determined from the DNA. The sample comprises more than 100,000 clones, roughly 90% of which are singletons, and approximately 2.3% rests with the top ten. The J segment lost 6 bases and the V segment lost 1 base, leaving 2 bases of the junction unmatched. This CDR3 has 15 amino acids. Germline CDR1 reads MNHNS; CDR2 reads SASEGT. The sample taken for sequencing was peripheral blood. This clonotype originated in a man aged 70 or older with active COVID-19. The chain joins TRBV6-1 to TRBJ1-5; 11 bases are a match to TRBD1. The CDR3 spells CASSEVGTGGQPQHF. For the CDR3, the DNA is TGTGCCAGCAGTGAAGTGGGGACAGGGGGTCAGCCCCAGCATTTT.